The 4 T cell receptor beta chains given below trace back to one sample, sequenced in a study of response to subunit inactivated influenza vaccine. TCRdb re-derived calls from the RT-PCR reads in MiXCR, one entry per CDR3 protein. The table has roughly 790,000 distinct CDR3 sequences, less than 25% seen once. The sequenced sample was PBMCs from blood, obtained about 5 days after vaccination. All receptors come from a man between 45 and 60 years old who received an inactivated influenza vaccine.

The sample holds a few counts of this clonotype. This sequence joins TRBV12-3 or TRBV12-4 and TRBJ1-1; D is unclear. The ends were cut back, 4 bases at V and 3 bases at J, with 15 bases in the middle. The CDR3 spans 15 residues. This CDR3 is CASSYGYSRDTEAFF. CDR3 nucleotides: TGTGCCAGCAGTTACGGTTACTCCCGAGACACTGAAGCTTTCTTT.

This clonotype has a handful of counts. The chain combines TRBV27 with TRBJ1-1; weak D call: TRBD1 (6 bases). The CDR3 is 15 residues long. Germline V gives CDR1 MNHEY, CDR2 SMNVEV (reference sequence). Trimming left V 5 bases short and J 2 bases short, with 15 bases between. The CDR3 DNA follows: TGTGCCAGCAGTAAACAACCACAGGGAAACACTGAAGCTTTCTTT. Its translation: CASSKQPQGNTEAFF.

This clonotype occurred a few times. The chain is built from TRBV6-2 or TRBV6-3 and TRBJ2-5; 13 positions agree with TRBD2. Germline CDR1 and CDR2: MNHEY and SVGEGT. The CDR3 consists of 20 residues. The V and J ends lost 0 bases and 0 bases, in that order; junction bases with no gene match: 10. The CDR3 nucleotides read TGTGCCAGCAGTTACTCGATAGGACTAGCGGGGGCCAAGTACCAAGAGACCCAGTACTTC. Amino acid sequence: CASSYSIGLAGAKYQETQYF.

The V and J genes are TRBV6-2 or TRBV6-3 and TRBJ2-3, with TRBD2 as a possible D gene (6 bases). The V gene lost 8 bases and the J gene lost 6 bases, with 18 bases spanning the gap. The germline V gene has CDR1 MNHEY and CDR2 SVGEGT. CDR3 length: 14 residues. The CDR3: CASEDRRGIDTQYF. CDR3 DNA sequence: TGTGCCAGCGAGGACCGGCGGGGCATCGATACGCAGTATTTT.